The entry below describes one TCR beta chain. V dropped 11 bases and J dropped 6; count of bases not matched to a gene: 9. The germline gives CDR1 MNHEY, CDR2 SVGAGI. This CDR3 spans 12 amino acids. The sample originates from a study of blood T cell repertoires in COVID-19. Turning to the study itself: Researchers got acute and convalescent COVID-19 samples from the United States, Italy and Spain.

Method: immunoSEQ multiplex PCR; TCRdb's copy keeps in-frame clones and lacks some. The profile shows about 54,000 clones, around 87% of them singletons. The chain is built from TRBV6-5 and TRBJ2-7, with TRBD2 identical over 8 bases. The sequence derives from a man over 45 with active COVID-19. The sample consisted of peripheral blood. As DNA, the CDR3 is TGTGCCGCGGGGGGTAGCGGTACCGAGCAGTACTTC. It specifies CAAGGSGTEQYF.